A selection of T cell receptor beta chains follows, all from one sample in a study of blood T cells in healthy people across ages. TCRdb analysed the 5' RACE reads with MiXCR anew, one entry per CDR3 protein. The repertoire includes approximately 810,000 distinct CDR3 sequences, more than 25% of them detected once, and approximately 15% sits in the top ten. Sequencing input: blood. These receptors originate from a woman older than 75 in good health. The CDR3 runs from the conserved cysteine through the conserved F or W. D genes are given only for firm matches. A row's size may be missing; if present it is once, few, many or a size class.

NA,TRBV20-1,NA,TRBJ1-5,TGCAGTGTTGGGGGGGGAGTTGGGCAGCCCCAGCATTTT,CSVGGGVGQPQHF
TRBD1,TRBV20-1,NA,TRBJ1-2,TGCAGTGCACTCGAAGGGACAGGGGGCAGCTACACCTTC,CSALEGTGGSYTF
NA,TRBV12-3/TRBV12-4,NA,TRBJ2-3,TGTGCCAGCAGTTTAGATAGCACAGATACGGAGTATTTT,CASSLDSTDTEYF
TRBD1,TRBV6-5,few,TRBJ1-2,TGTGCCAGCAGTTCTAGACCCGGGACAGGGAACTATGGCTACACCTTC,CASSSRPGTGNYGYTF
TRBD2,TRBV10-2,NA,TRBJ2-7,TGCGCCGGCAGTGAGTCGACGGGGGGGGAGTACGAGCAGTACTTC,CAGSESTGGEYEQYF
NA,TRBV12-3/TRBV12-4,NA,TRBJ2-1,TGTGCCAGCAGTTTGCAGGGGTTCGGGCAGTTCTTC,CASSLQGFGQFF
TRBD2,TRBV9,NA,TRBJ2-1,TGTGCCAGCAGCGTAGAGATCTCGGGACTAGCGGGGGGTAAGGGATTCTTC,CASSVEISGLAGGKGFF
TRBD2,TRBV11-2,many,TRBJ2-5,TGTGCCAGCAGAAGAACGCCTAGCGGGGGGAAACGAGAGACCCAGTACTTC,CASRRTPSGGKRETQYF
NA,TRBV28,NA,TRBJ2-2,TGTGCCAGCAGCTCTACAGGGTTGTCCGGGGAGCTGTTTTTT,CASSSTGLSGELFF
TRBD2,TRBV6-6,many,TRBJ2-7,TGTGCCAGCAGCCCCCGTAGCGGGAATGAGCAGTACTTC,CASSPRSGNEQYF
TRBD1,TRBV7-9,many,TRBJ1-1,TGTGCCAGCAGCTTAAGGCCAGGGGGCATGGACACTGAAGCTTTCTTT,CASSLRPGGMDTEAFF
TRBD1,TRBV30,few,TRBJ2-7,TGTGCCTGGAGTACGACAGGGGGAAGCGGCGAGCAGTACTTC,CAWSTTGGSGEQYF
NA,TRBV3-1,many,TRBJ2-5,TGTGCCAGCAGCCGACACAAAGAGACCCAGTACTTC,CASSRHKETQYF
NA,TRBV10-3,many,TRBJ2-7,TGTGCCATCCGTCGCGCAGGGGCGAAAGAGCAGTACTTC,CAIRRAGAKEQYF
NA,TRBV5-1,NA,TRBJ2-3,TGCGCCAGCAGCTTGGAGCCATCCACTAGCACAGATACGCAGTATTTT,CASSLEPSTSTDTQYF
TRBD1,TRBV7-9,NA,TRBJ1-1,TGTGCCAGCAGCTTAGGGGACAGAAGAGACACTGAAGCTTTCTTT,CASSLGDRRDTEAFF
NA,TRBV30,many,TRBJ2-5,TGTGCCTGGAGTAATTCCGAGACCCAGTACTTC,CAWSNSETQYF
TRBD2,TRBV9,many,TRBJ2-5,TGTGCCAGCAGCAGAGGGACTAGCGGGTACCAAGAGACCCAGTACTTC,CASSRGTSGYQETQYF
NA,TRBV20-1,NA,TRBJ1-2,TGCAGTGCTAGTGGGGGATCTGGCTACACCTTC,CSASGGSGYTF
NA,TRBV11-2,many,TRBJ2-5,TGTGCCAGCAGCTTTCATCAGAAAGAGACCCAGTACTTC,CASSFHQKETQYF
TRBD2,TRBV7-2,NA,TRBJ2-7,TGTGCCAGCCGCCTAGCGGGAAGGACGGGCGAGCAGTACTTC,CASRLAGRTGEQYF
NA,TRBV7-2,many,TRBJ1-2,TGTGCCAGTGGACAGAACTATGGCTACACCTTC,CASGQNYGYTF
TRBD2,TRBV5-6,NA,TRBJ2-5,TGTGCCAGCAGCTTGGGCGGTAGCGGGACCCAAGAGACCCAGTACTTC,CASSLGGSGTQETQYF
TRBD2,TRBV7-6,many,TRBJ2-3,TGTGCCAGCAGCCCCCCATGGGGCGGGGGATCCCCAGATACGCAGTATTTT,CASSPPWGGGSPDTQYF
NA,TRBV12-3/TRBV12-4,many,TRBJ2-1,TGTGCCAGCAGTTATAGACCGTCCAATGAGCAGTTCTTC,CASSYRPSNEQFF
NA,TRBV30,NA,TRBJ2-7,TGTGCCTGGAGTGCCCTCCACGAGCAGTACTTC,CAWSALHEQYF
NA,TRBV11-2,few,TRBJ2-7,TGTGCCAGCAGTCTATACAGGGAGTACTACGAGCAGTACTTC,CASSLYREYYEQYF
NA,TRBV6-6,many,TRBJ2-7,TGTGCCAGCAGTTACTCGTCTAAGGTGACTCACTACGAGCAGTACTTC,CASSYSSKVTHYEQYF
NA,TRBV11-2,NA,TRBJ1-1,TGTGCCAGCAGCTTAGTGGGGGGGAACGCTGAAGCTTTCTTT,CASSLVGGNAEAFF
NA,TRBV28,NA,TRBJ2-7,TGTGCCAGCAGTTTGGAGCTCCAGTCCTACGAGCAGTACTTC,CASSLELQSYEQYF
NA,TRBV20-1,few,TRBJ1-6,TGCAGTGCTAGAGAGGGCGGGGGTCCCTATAATTCACCCCTCCACTTT,CSAREGGGPYNSPLHF
TRBD2,TRBV5-5,NA,TRBJ2-5,TGTGCCAGCAGCTCGACTAGCGGGGGAGCCACAGAGACCCAGTACTTC,CASSSTSGGATETQYF
NA,TRBV6-2/TRBV6-3,NA,TRBJ2-2,TGTGCCAGTCGTCGCCAGGGGCAGGGCGGGGAGCTGTTTTTT,CASRRQGQGGELFF
TRBD2,TRBV20-1,many,TRBJ2-1,TGCAGTGCTAGAGCGATAGGCGGGGGTAGCTCCTACAATGAGCAGTTCTTC,CSARAIGGGSSYNEQFF
NA,TRBV6-2/TRBV6-3,many,TRBJ2-7,TGTGCCAGCAGTTACTCGACCACGTTCGCCTACGAGCAGTACTTC,CASSYSTTFAYEQYF
NA,TRBV21-1,NA,TRBJ2-7,TGTGCCAGCAGCAAATTAACACTAGCGGGGACCGAGCAGTACTTC,CASSKLTLAGTEQYF
NA,TRBV7-9,few,TRBJ1-6,TGTGCCAGCAGCTCGTCGGACCAGGGGAATTCACCCCTCCACTTT,CASSSSDQGNSPLHF
NA,TRBV14,many,TRBJ2-5,TGTGCCAGCAGCCAAGAGATCGTGGGCTTGGGGGAGACCCAGTACTTC,CASSQEIVGLGETQYF
TRBD1,TRBV12-3/TRBV12-4,NA,TRBJ1-3,TGTGCCAGCAGTTTGTCGACAGGGGGCGCAGGGGGAAACACCATATATTTT,CASSLSTGGAGGNTIYF
NA,TRBV5-1,few,TRBJ1-1,TGCGCCAGCAGCTTGGCCGGGCAGGGAATAATGAACACTGAAGCTTTCTTT,CASSLAGQGIMNTEAFF
NA,TRBV15,few,TRBJ1-5,TGTGCCACCAGCAGGGTCGATAGCAATCAGCCCCAGCATTTT,CATSRVDSNQPQHF
TRBD1,TRBV3-1,many,TRBJ2-3,TGTGCCAGCAGCCCCGGGACAGGCTTCACAGATACGCAGTATTTT,CASSPGTGFTDTQYF
NA,TRBV5-1,many,TRBJ1-2,TGCGCCAGCAGCTTGAGGGCAGGGCTAACAGCCTTTGATGGCTACACCTTC,CASSLRAGLTAFDGYTF
NA,TRBV12-3/TRBV12-4,NA,TRBJ2-3,TGTGCCAGCAGTTTAGCGCTTGGGGGGGGCGAGAGCACAGATACGCAGTATTTT,CASSLALGGGESTDTQYF
TRBD1,TRBV5-1,many,TRBJ2-7,TGCGCCAGCAGCTTGGGACAGGGGTTCCACGAGCAGTACTTC,CASSLGQGFHEQYF
NA,TRBV6-1,NA,TRBJ2-3,TGTGCCAGCAGCCCTCGGGACCGAGATACGCAGTATTTT,CASSPRDRDTQYF